A selection of T cell receptor beta chains follows, all from one sample in a study of human T cells and chemical hapten exposure. TCRdb recomputed calls from the RACE reads with MiXCR, one row per CDR3 protein. The sample shows more than 80,000 distinct CDR3 sequences, about 10% of them seen only once. This material consisted of whole blood, taken in connection with sensitization to the hapten diphenylcyclopropenone (DPC). The receptors originated from a woman aged 50 to 60 with alopecia areata. Some clones in this sample may be carry-over from other donors' samples. Each CDR3 is given with its conserved first and last residue. A D gene is named only where the DNA matches it firmly. Size values are once, few and many counts, or a class for expanded clones, and some rows have none.

j_gene: TRBJ2-3; v_gene: TRBV4-3; abundance: NA; d_gene: TRBD2; CDR3nt: TGCGCCAGCAGCCAAGATTATGGCGGGAGTCTGAATACGCAGTATTTT; CDR3aa: CASSQDYGGSLNTQYF
j_gene: TRBJ2-1; v_gene: TRBV20-1; abundance: NA; d_gene: TRBD2; CDR3nt: TGCAGTGCTAGAGAGGGCGGGAGCTACAATGAGCAGTTCTTC; CDR3aa: CSAREGGSYNEQFF
j_gene: TRBJ2-7; v_gene: TRBV6-2/TRBV6-3; abundance: NA; d_gene: TRBD1; CDR3nt: TGTGCCAGCAGTCCTGACAGGACAGGTCTACTCTACGAGCAGTACTTC; CDR3aa: CASSPDRTGLLYEQYF
j_gene: TRBJ2-4; v_gene: TRBV3-1; abundance: few; d_gene: TRBD2; CDR3nt: TGTGCCAGCGCGGGGCTAGCGGAAAACATTCAGTACTTC; CDR3aa: CASAGLAENIQYF
j_gene: TRBJ2-3; v_gene: TRBV7-2; abundance: few; d_gene: NA; CDR3nt: TGTGCCAGCAGCGACAACGACAGGTCTGGAACAGATACGCAGTATTTT; CDR3aa: CASSDNDRSGTDTQYF
j_gene: TRBJ2-3; v_gene: TRBV7-9; abundance: many; d_gene: TRBD2; CDR3nt: TGTGCCAGCAGCTTGACTAGCGGGAGGTCTGTGCGGGATACGCAGTATTTT; CDR3aa: CASSLTSGRSVRDTQYF
j_gene: TRBJ2-5; v_gene: TRBV11-2; abundance: many; d_gene: TRBD2; CDR3nt: TGTGCCAGCAGCTTAACGTCTAGCGGGATTGGTGACCAAGAGACCCAGTACTTC; CDR3aa: CASSLTSSGIGDQETQYF
j_gene: TRBJ2-3; v_gene: TRBV5-1; abundance: many; d_gene: NA; CDR3nt: TGCGCCAGCAGCTTGGGTGCAGATACGCAGTATTTT; CDR3aa: CASSLGADTQYF
j_gene: TRBJ1-1; v_gene: TRBV7-2; abundance: NA; d_gene: NA; CDR3nt: TGTGCCAGCAGCTTAGTGGCAGGGGCCCTCGAGATGGACACTGAAGCTTTCTTT; CDR3aa: CASSLVAGALEMDTEAFF
j_gene: TRBJ1-5; v_gene: TRBV7-9; abundance: many; d_gene: NA; CDR3nt: TGTGCCAGCAGCTTATCCGGAGGGACGCCCCAGCATTTT; CDR3aa: CASSLSGGTPQHF
j_gene: TRBJ2-1; v_gene: TRBV20-1; abundance: few; d_gene: TRBD2; CDR3nt: TGCAGTGCTGAGCGGGAGGGGGGTTATGAGCAGTTCTTC; CDR3aa: CSAEREGGYEQFF
j_gene: TRBJ2-1; v_gene: TRBV3-1; abundance: many; d_gene: NA; CDR3nt: TGTGCCAGCAGCCTCATGGCGGGGACAAAGTTCTTC; CDR3aa: CASSLMAGTKFF
j_gene: TRBJ1-1; v_gene: TRBV12-3/TRBV12-4; abundance: NA; d_gene: NA; CDR3nt: TGTGCCAGCAGTTTGATGGGGAGGACTGAAGCTTTCTTT; CDR3aa: CASSLMGRTEAFF
j_gene: TRBJ1-1; v_gene: TRBV6-5; abundance: many; d_gene: NA; CDR3nt: TGTGCCAGCAGTTATCGGGGGCTGTGGACTGAAGCTTTCTTT; CDR3aa: CASSYRGLWTEAFF
j_gene: TRBJ2-5; v_gene: TRBV20-1; abundance: few; d_gene: NA; CDR3nt: TGCAGTGCGTCATTCCGGGACACAGGCGCCCAGTACTTC; CDR3aa: CSASFRDTGAQYF
j_gene: TRBJ1-1; v_gene: TRBV15; abundance: few; d_gene: TRBD1; CDR3nt: TGTGCCACCAGCAGACAGGGGGCCGCTGAAGCTTTCTTT; CDR3aa: CATSRQGAAEAFF
j_gene: TRBJ2-1; v_gene: TRBV18; abundance: many; d_gene: NA; CDR3nt: TGTGCCAGCTCAAGGTCTGGGTACAATGAGCAGTTCTTC; CDR3aa: CASSRSGYNEQFF
j_gene: TRBJ2-5; v_gene: TRBV18; abundance: many; d_gene: NA; CDR3nt: TGTGCCAGCTCACCGTTTCGCCAAGAGACCCAGTACTTC; CDR3aa: CASSPFRQETQYF
j_gene: TRBJ2-1; v_gene: TRBV6-2/TRBV6-3; abundance: few; d_gene: NA; CDR3nt: TGTGCCAGCAGTTACTGGGCCAAGTACAATGAGCAGTTCTTC; CDR3aa: CASSYWAKYNEQFF
j_gene: TRBJ1-5; v_gene: TRBV5-6; abundance: NA; d_gene: TRBD1; CDR3nt: TGTGCCAGCAGCGCTCTGGGACAGATGAATCAGCCCCAGCATTTT; CDR3aa: CASSALGQMNQPQHF
j_gene: TRBJ2-6; v_gene: TRBV19; abundance: NA; d_gene: NA; CDR3nt: TGTGCCAGTAGTGAGCCATCTGGGGCCAACGTCCTGACTTTC; CDR3aa: CASSEPSGANVLTF
j_gene: TRBJ2-5; v_gene: TRBV5-1; abundance: NA; d_gene: TRBD1; CDR3nt: TGCGCCAGCGCCCGGGACAGTCAAGAGACCCAGTACTTC; CDR3aa: CASARDSQETQYF
j_gene: TRBJ2-7; v_gene: TRBV7-9; abundance: many; d_gene: NA; CDR3nt: TGTGCCAGCAGCATGCGCCCTGGGGGTAGCTACGAGCAGTACTTC; CDR3aa: CASSMRPGGSYEQYF
j_gene: TRBJ2-1; v_gene: TRBV6-2/TRBV6-3; abundance: NA; d_gene: TRBD2; CDR3nt: TGTGCCAGCAGTGACGGACTAGTGGGCAATGAGCAGTTCTTC; CDR3aa: CASSDGLVGNEQFF
j_gene: TRBJ1-6; v_gene: TRBV12-3/TRBV12-4; abundance: many; d_gene: NA; CDR3nt: TGTGCCAGCAGTTTAGCGGGCACTACTAATTCACCCCTCCACTTT; CDR3aa: CASSLAGTTNSPLHF
j_gene: TRBJ2-7; v_gene: TRBV4-3; abundance: NA; d_gene: NA; CDR3nt: TGCGCCAGCAGCCAAGATCGGCAGGTTCCCTACGAGCAGTACTTC; CDR3aa: CASSQDRQVPYEQYF
j_gene: TRBJ1-5; v_gene: TRBV12-3/TRBV12-4; abundance: many; d_gene: NA; CDR3nt: TGTGCCAGCAGTTTAATGGCGGCGCAGCCCCAGCATTTT; CDR3aa: CASSLMAAQPQHF
j_gene: TRBJ1-2; v_gene: TRBV4-3; abundance: NA; d_gene: NA; CDR3nt: TGCGCCAGCAGCCAAGGTCATCTACAGGGCCTCTATGGCTACACCTTC; CDR3aa: CASSQGHLQGLYGYTF
j_gene: TRBJ1-1; v_gene: TRBV7-2; abundance: NA; d_gene: NA; CDR3nt: TGTGCCAGCAGCCCGTCTCCGGGAACCCAGGGCACTGAAGCTTTCTTT; CDR3aa: CASSPSPGTQGTEAFF
j_gene: TRBJ1-1; v_gene: TRBV6-5; abundance: many; d_gene: NA; CDR3nt: TGTGCCAGCAGCTACAGGGACCCAGCTTTCTTT; CDR3aa: CASSYRDPAFF
j_gene: TRBJ2-3; v_gene: TRBV29-1; abundance: few; d_gene: NA; CDR3nt: TGCAGCGCCAGGGGAGGGGGCACAGATACGCAGTATTTT; CDR3aa: CSARGGGTDTQYF
j_gene: TRBJ1-1; v_gene: TRBV9; abundance: many; d_gene: NA; CDR3nt: TGTGCCAGCAGCGTAAACTGGGACACTGAAGCTTTCTTT; CDR3aa: CASSVNWDTEAFF
j_gene: TRBJ2-5; v_gene: TRBV10-3; abundance: NA; d_gene: NA; CDR3nt: TGTGCCATCAGTGAGTCTTACTCACAAGAGACCCAGTACTTC; CDR3aa: CAISESYSQETQYF
j_gene: TRBJ2-7; v_gene: TRBV7-7; abundance: few; d_gene: NA; CDR3nt: TGTGCCAGCAGCTTAGATCGTGGGAATTACGAGCAGTACTTC; CDR3aa: CASSLDRGNYEQYF
j_gene: TRBJ2-7; v_gene: TRBV5-1; abundance: few; d_gene: NA; CDR3nt: TGCGCCAGCAGCCCTCCGGGACGGGAGCAGTACTTC; CDR3aa: CASSPPGREQYF
j_gene: TRBJ2-7; v_gene: TRBV9; abundance: many; d_gene: TRBD1; CDR3nt: TGTGCCAGCAGCGCGGGACAGCCAGGAAACGAGCAGTACTTC; CDR3aa: CASSAGQPGNEQYF
j_gene: TRBJ1-6; v_gene: TRBV4-3; abundance: many; d_gene: NA; CDR3nt: TGCGCCAGCAGCCAAGATACGTCCAGGGAAGGAAGAAACTTT; CDR3aa: CASSQDTSREGRNF
j_gene: TRBJ1-5; v_gene: TRBV20-1; abundance: many; d_gene: TRBD1; CDR3nt: TGCAGTGCTAGGAGGAGGACAGGATTCAATCAGCCCCAGCATTTT; CDR3aa: CSARRRTGFNQPQHF
j_gene: TRBJ2-5; v_gene: TRBV12-2; abundance: NA; d_gene: NA; CDR3nt: TGTGCAAGTCGCTTAGTATACCAAGAGACCCAGTACTTC; CDR3aa: CASRLVYQETQYF
j_gene: TRBJ1-1; v_gene: TRBV2; abundance: few; d_gene: NA; CDR3nt: TGTGCCAGCAATCCGTTTTTCCCCGCCATTGAAGCTTTCTTT; CDR3aa: CASNPFFPAIEAFF
j_gene: TRBJ2-3; v_gene: TRBV18; abundance: many; d_gene: TRBD1; CDR3nt: TGTGCCAGCTCACCACGGACAGGGAGCACAGATACGCAGTATTTT; CDR3aa: CASSPRTGSTDTQYF
j_gene: TRBJ2-7; v_gene: TRBV29-1; abundance: NA; d_gene: NA; CDR3nt: TGCAGCGGCCAGCCCCATGACGGCGAGCAGTACTTC; CDR3aa: CSGQPHDGEQYF
j_gene: TRBJ1-1; v_gene: TRBV29-1; abundance: few; d_gene: TRBD1; CDR3nt: TGCAGCGTTGGAGACAGGGCGAACACTGAAGCTTTCTTT; CDR3aa: CSVGDRANTEAFF
j_gene: TRBJ2-7; v_gene: TRBV2; abundance: NA; d_gene: TRBD2; CDR3nt: TGTGCCAGCAGCTCCGGGACTAGCGGGAGGGACGAGCAGTACTTC; CDR3aa: CASSSGTSGRDEQYF
j_gene: TRBJ2-7; v_gene: TRBV7-2; abundance: NA; d_gene: NA; CDR3nt: TGTGCCAGCAGCATAAGAGGGGACATCAGCTCCTACGAGCAGTACTTC; CDR3aa: CASSIRGDISSYEQYF
j_gene: TRBJ2-5; v_gene: TRBV2; abundance: NA; d_gene: NA; CDR3nt: TGTGCCAGCAAAATGGGGGAGACCCAGTACTTC; CDR3aa: CASKMGETQYF
j_gene: TRBJ2-2; v_gene: TRBV12-3/TRBV12-4; abundance: many; d_gene: TRBD2; CDR3nt: TGTGCCAGCAGTCCAGCGGGAGTTGGGGAGCTGTTTTTT; CDR3aa: CASSPAGVGELFF
j_gene: TRBJ2-2; v_gene: TRBV4-3; abundance: many; d_gene: NA; CDR3nt: TGCGCCAGCAGCCAATTGGGGGGCAGGGTAAATACCGGGGAGCTGTTTTTT; CDR3aa: CASSQLGGRVNTGELFF
j_gene: TRBJ2-1; v_gene: TRBV6-2/TRBV6-3; abundance: many; d_gene: TRBD2; CDR3nt: TGTGCCAGCAGTCCCTTTCTGTGGGCGGGAGGTGACAATGAGCAGTTCTTC; CDR3aa: CASSPFLWAGGDNEQFF
j_gene: TRBJ2-3; v_gene: TRBV20-1; abundance: NA; d_gene: TRBD2; CDR3nt: TGCAGTGCTAGAGATCTCGGAGCGGGAACGTTTTCGCAGTATTTT; CDR3aa: CSARDLGAGTFSQYF
j_gene: TRBJ1-2; v_gene: TRBV7-2; abundance: NA; d_gene: NA; CDR3nt: TGTGCCAGCAGCTTAGGAGGGCCAGTTGCTGGCTATGGCTACACCTTC; CDR3aa: CASSLGGPVAGYGYTF
j_gene: TRBJ2-2; v_gene: TRBV3-1; abundance: few; d_gene: NA; CDR3nt: TGTGCCAGCAGCCAAGGACCCGGGGAGCTGTTTTTT; CDR3aa: CASSQGPGELFF
j_gene: TRBJ2-3; v_gene: TRBV20-1; abundance: many; d_gene: NA; CDR3nt: TGCAGTGCAAAACACCATCACGGGTCAGATACGCAGTATTTT; CDR3aa: CSAKHHHGSDTQYF
j_gene: TRBJ1-1; v_gene: TRBV29-1; abundance: NA; d_gene: NA; CDR3nt: TGCAGGCCACTTCAGAACACTGAAGCTTTCTTT; CDR3aa: CRPLQNTEAFF